The 29 T cell receptor beta chains presented below share a single source sample, sequenced in a study of human T cells and chemical hapten exposure. This sample's time point: patch test 1, 2 weeks after DPC sensitization. The treatment: therapeutic diphenylcyclopropenone sensitization with weekly scalp DPC. TCRdb re-called the RACE reads with MiXCR, one entry per CDR3 protein. The sample has some 170,000 distinct CDR3 sequences, 20% to 25% seen once. The sample consisted of whole blood, taken in connection with sensitization to the hapten diphenylcyclopropenone (DPC). The receptors here all came from a woman between 50 and 59 years old with alopecia areata. Some clones in this sample may be carry-over from other donors' samples.

This clonotype was seen only a few times. This chain uses TRBV14 with TRBJ2-3; D is unclear. From germline, CDR1 is SGHDN and CDR2 FVKESK. This CDR3 has 14 amino acids. Trimming took 1 base from V and 7 from J, leaving 12 bases between them. CDR3: CASSQAVVPYTQYF. Written as DNA, the CDR3 is TGTGCCAGCAGCCAAGCTGTGGTTCCCTATACGCAGTATTTT.

The chain has TRBV2 and TRBJ2-1; the match to TRBD2 covers 9 bases. From germline, CDR1 is SNHLY and CDR2 FYNNEI. V trimming: 5 bases; J trimming: 4 bases; junction bases outside the gene matches: 3. The CDR3 loop spans 14 amino acids. The CDR3 DNA sequence: TGTGCCAGCAGTAGGGGACTAGCATACAATGAGCAGTTCTTC. Protein product: CASSRGLAYNEQFF. The full variable domain, completed using reference TRBV2 and TRBJ2-1, is EPEVTQTPSHQVTQMGQEVILRCVPISNHLYFYWYRQILGQKVEFLVSFYNNEISEKSEIFDDQFSVERPDGSNFTLKIRSTKLEDSAMYFCASSRGLAYNEQFFGPGTRLTVL.

J is TRBJ2-7 and V is TRBV6-5; D gene uncertain. The CDR3 loop spans 11 amino acids. The germline V gene encodes CDR1 MNHEY and CDR2 SVGAGI. The V end was cut by 2 bases, the J end by 6 bases, with 5 bases between. The CDR3 nucleotides read TGTGCCAGCAGTTACGGTCGCGAGCAGTACTTC. This gives the protein CASSYGREQYF.

The V gene is TRBV29-1, the J gene TRBJ1-4; D gene ambiguous. V gave up 4 bases and J gave up 1 base, with 13 bases separating them. This CDR3 has 15 amino acids. Germline CDR1 and CDR2: SQVTM and ANQGSEA. Here the CDR3 reads CSVAGPMGTNEKLFF. The CDR3 DNA reads TGCAGCGTTGCCGGGCCTATGGGAACTAATGAAAAACTGTTTTTT.

This clonotype has a handful of counts. This sequence joins TRBV12-2 and TRBJ2-2; the D segment call TRBD1 is taken from the table without a DNA check. TRBV12-2 is recorded as a pseudogene. CDR3 size: 15 residues. CDR3 nucleotides: TGTGCAAGTCGCTTAGCGTACGGGAAGGTCGGGGAGCTGTTTTTT. Protein sequence: CASRLAYGKVGELFF.

J is TRBJ1-2 and V is TRBV12-3 or TRBV12-4, with 10 nucleotides matching TRBD1. Trimming took 5 bases from V and 9 from J; bases not matched to a gene: 6. The CDR3 spans 13 residues. The DNA of the CDR3 is TGTGCCAGCAGTCCCGGGACAGGGGATCGCTACACCTTC. Translating it yields CASSPGTGDRYTF.

This clonotype was seen a few times. The J gene is TRBJ2-3, the V gene TRBV20-1; a weak D match, TRBD2 (6 bases). The CDR3 consists of 15 residues. Germline V gene lookup returns CDR1 DFQATT and CDR2 SNEGSKA (reference sequence). Deletions cut 0 bases from V and 0 bases from J, with 10 bases between. This CDR3 reads CSAREGLPSTDTQYF. CDR3 nucleotide sequence: TGCAGTGCTAGAGAAGGACTACCTAGCACAGATACGCAGTATTTT.

The chain is built from TRBV20-1 and TRBJ2-5, with D perhaps matching TRBD1 (6 bases). Per the germline V gene, CDR1 is DFQATT and CDR2 is SNEGSKA (reference sequence). CDR3 length equals 14 residues. The ends were cut back, 5 bases at V and 5 bases at J, with 18 bases in the middle. CDR3 residues: CSASITGIWETQYF. The CDR3 nucleotides are TGCAGTGCTTCCATCACAGGGATCTGGGAGACCCAGTACTTC.

This clonotype was counted between two and nine times. The chain links TRBV18 to TRBJ1-2; 9 nucleotides agree with TRBD1. There are 15 residues in the CDR3. The germline CDR1 and CDR2 sequences are KGHSH and LQKENI. Trimming took 3 bases from V and 3 from J; bases not matched to a gene: 5. CDR3 protein: CASSPRTGVDYGYTF. CDR3 coding DNA: TGTGCCAGCTCACCCCGGACAGGGGTAGACTATGGCTACACCTTC.

This clonotype was counted only a few times. The chain uses TRBV19 and TRBJ1-2; D not certain. The CDR3 covers 14 residues. V gave up 7 bases and J gave up 0 bases, with 12 bases separating them. Per the germline V gene, CDR1 is LNHDA and CDR2 is SQIVND (reference sequence). CDR3 bases: TGTGCCAGTACCTCCTTGGGGTCTAACTATGGCTACACCTTC. As protein: CASTSLGSNYGYTF. The full variable domain, its missing parts supplied by reference TRBV19 and TRBJ1-2, is DGGITQSPKYLFRKEGQNVTLSCEQNLNHDAMYWYRQDPGQGLRLIYYSQIVNDFQKGDIAEGYSVSREKKESFPLTVTSAQKNPTAFYLCASTSLGSNYGYTFGSGTRLTVV.

This clonotype was found a few times. The CDR3 nucleotides are TGTGCCAGCAGCCGCGCCCTAGGGACGAACACCGGGGAGCTGTTTTTT. Protein sequence: CASSRALGTNTGELFF. The V gene is TRBV6-5, the J gene TRBJ2-2; D is undetermined. Trimming took 6 bases from V and 0 from J, leaving 14 bases between them. The CDR3 is 16 residues long. The germline gives CDR1 MNHEY, CDR2 SVGAGI.

The chain has TRBV20-1 and TRBJ2-7; tentative D call: TRBD1 (6 bases). Trimming took 4 bases from V and 6 from J, leaving 13 bases between them. The V gene's germline CDR1 is DFQATT and CDR2 SNEGSKA (reference sequence). The CDR3 contains 12 residues. CDR3 protein: CSATPTGGEQYF. CDR3 coding DNA: TGCAGTGCTACTCCGACAGGCGGCGAGCAGTACTTC.

This clonotype has only a few counts. The CDR3 loop is CSVEDRSIPGLQFF. The CDR3 DNA follows: TGCAGCGTTGAAGATCGGTCCATTCCGGGACTACAGTTCTTC. V gene TRBV29-1 combines with J gene TRBJ2-1; TRBD2 matches 7 bases. V trimming: 0 bases; J trimming: 13 bases; junction bases outside the gene matches: 12. Germline values: CDR1 SQVTM, CDR2 ANQGSEA. The CDR3 totals 14 residues.

The chain is built from TRBV2 and TRBJ2-2; D is unresolved. The germline V and J ends were trimmed by 6 bases and 4 bases, with 12 bases remaining between them. The germline V gene has CDR1 SNHLY and CDR2 FYNNEI. The CDR3 is 14 residues long. CDR3 sequence reads: CASRAMLATGELFF. The CDR3 bases are TGTGCCAGCAGGGCTATGCTGGCCACCGGGGAGCTGTTTTTT.

This clonotype was recorded a few times. The chain links TRBV5-5 to TRBJ1-1; perhaps TRBD1 as D (6 bases). Looked up from germline, CDR1 is SGHKS and CDR2 is YYEKEE (reference sequence). The CDR3 consists of 15 residues. V was cut by 1 base and J by 3 bases, with 13 bases left in between. The DNA of the CDR3 is TGTGCCAGCAGCTTGCGCAGGGGAGATGACACTGAAGCTTTCTTT. Translated, it gives CASSLRRGDDTEAFF.

This chain uses TRBV10-3 with TRBJ1-3, with no clear D. This CDR3 has 13 residues. V lost 7 bases and J 0 bases, leaving 7 bases between the germline ends. Germline values: CDR1 ENHRY, CDR2 SYGVKD. For the CDR3, the DNA is TGTGCCATCACCTCAGGCTCTGGAAACACCATATATTTT. Translation: CAITSGSGNTIYF.

The chain recombines TRBV6-1 with TRBJ2-7; 9 bases match TRBD2. Unmatched junction bases numbered 6, after V lost 4 bases and J lost 2 bases. CDR3 length equals 15 residues. Per germline, CDR1 MNHNS and CDR2 SASEGT. The CDR3 bases are TGTGCCAGCAGTGCCCTAGCGGGAAGAACCTACGAGCAGTACTTC. This encodes CASSALAGRTYEQYF.

V and J are TRBV11-2 and TRBJ2-7; 9 nucleotides agree with TRBD2. This CDR3 is 11 amino acids long. Germline lookup yields CDR1 SGHAT and CDR2 FQNNGV. With V trimmed by 8 bases and J by 12 bases, 8 bases remained unmatched. The CDR3 loop is CASGWTSESYF. The CDR3, as DNA: TGTGCCAGCGGGTGGACTAGCGAATCGTACTTC.

V gene TRBV29-1 combines with J gene TRBJ2-5; 10 bases are shared with TRBD2. The CDR3 runs 12 residues. Germline values: CDR1 SQVTM, CDR2 ANQGSEA. After removal of 2 bases from V and 7 bases from J, the junction contained 1 base not matched to a gene. The CDR3 DNA reads TGCAGCGTTGAACTAGCGGGGGCGACCCAGTACTTC. This gives the protein CSVELAGATQYF.

The rearrangement links TRBV15 to TRBJ2-3; 10 nucleotides line up with TRBD2. With V trimmed by 5 bases and J by 5 bases, 7 bases remained unmatched. The CDR3 is 15 residues long. In germline, CDR1 is LNHNV, CDR2 YYDKDF (reference sequence). The CDR3 here is CATSDLAGVKDTQYF. The CDR3 region has the DNA TGTGCCACCAGCGATCTAGCGGGAGTGAAAGATACGCAGTATTTT. Full variable domain (rest looked up from reference TRBV15 and TRBJ2-3): DAMVIQNPRYQVTQFGKPVTLSCSQTLNHNVMYWYQQKSSQAPKLLFHYYDKDFNNEADTPDNFQSRRPNTSFCFLDIRSPGLGDTAMYLCATSDLAGVKDTQYFGPGTRLTVL.

The chain employs TRBV7-2 and TRBJ2-1; TRBD2 matches 13 bases. This CDR3 is built from 19 residues. CDR1 and CDR2 from the germline V gene are SGHTA and FQGNSA. Trimming cost V 2 bases and J 7 bases; bases outside gene matches: 14. As DNA, the CDR3 is TGTGCCAGCAGCTTACTCCACGGGACTAGCGGGATTGGGGGTAATGAGCAGTTCTTC. Translated: CASSLLHGTSGIGGNEQFF.

The chain recombines TRBV5-5 with TRBJ2-7; 8 positions match TRBD1. CDR1 is SGHKS and CDR2 is YYEKEE in the germline V gene (reference sequence). Trimming at V came to 4 bases and at J to 7 bases, leaving 7 bases not matched to a gene. This CDR3 is 13 amino acids long. For the CDR3, the DNA is TGTGCCAGCAGCCGGGACAGGTATGTGGAGCAGTACTTC. Amino acids: CASSRDRYVEQYF.

This clonotype was found a few times. The chain carries TRBV7-9 and TRBJ2-7; 8 bases align to TRBD2. This CDR3 has 16 residues. The trim removed 4 bases at V and 2 bases at J, leaving 10 bases unmatched. Germline CDR1 and CDR2: SEHNR and FQNEAQ (reference sequence). The CDR3 nucleotides are TGTGCCAGCAGCTCTCCAGGACTAGCACATACCTACGAGCAGTACTTC. This codes for CASSSPGLAHTYEQYF.

The chain links TRBV20-1 to TRBJ2-3; 7 bases are shared with TRBD2. Germline V lookup: CDR1 DFQATT, CDR2 SNEGSKA (reference sequence). The J segment lost 1 base and the V segment lost 6 bases, leaving 7 bases of the junction unmatched. This CDR3 comprises 14 residues. CDR3 in amino acids: CSAPTSFGTDTQYF. For the CDR3, the DNA is TGCAGTGCACCGACTAGCTTCGGCACAGATACGCAGTATTTT.

V usage is TRBV3-1 and J usage is TRBJ2-1; 12 positions agree with TRBD2. Germline V gene data show CDR1 as LGHDT and CDR2 as YNNKEL (reference sequence). The CDR3 consists of 17 residues. The ends lost 5 bases at V and 2 bases at J; junction bases unmatched: 7. The CDR3 DNA follows: TGTGCCAGCAGCTCGATAGGACTAGCGGGACCCTACAATGAGCAGTTCTTC. Its protein is CASSSIGLAGPYNEQFF.

This clonotype was observed a few times. The J gene is TRBJ1-5, the V gene TRBV12-3 or TRBV12-4; tentatively, D is TRBD1 (5 bases). The CDR3 loop spans 12 amino acids. V was trimmed by 6 bases and J by 7 bases, leaving 10 bases between them. The CDR3 nucleotides read TGTGCCAGCAGCTCGGGACGGCAGCCCCAGCATTTT. It translates to CASSSGRQPQHF.

The V call is TRBV3-1, the J call TRBJ2-7; possible D gene TRBD2, 5 bases. V lost 0 bases to trimming and J lost 2 bases, with 11 bases between them. The CDR3 extends over 15 amino acids. CDR1 LGHDT and CDR2 YNNKEL come from the germline V gene (reference sequence). The CDR3 loop is CASSQDQRGTYEQYF. CDR3 bases: TGTGCCAGCAGCCAAGATCAACGGGGTACCTACGAGCAGTACTTC.

The genes are TRBV7-9 and TRBJ2-1, with no clear D. The V gene lost 3 bases and the J gene lost 2 bases, with 2 bases spanning the gap. Looked up from germline, CDR1 is SEHNR and CDR2 is FQNEAQ (reference sequence). CDR3 length: 12 amino acids. Written as DNA, the CDR3 is TGTGCCAGCAGCTTTACCTACAATGAGCAGTTCTTC. Protein: CASSFTYNEQFF.

The chain joins TRBV5-1 to TRBJ2-6, with D uncertain. V lost 1 base and J 0 bases, leaving 11 bases between the germline ends. Germline V CDR1 and CDR2: SGHRS, YFSETQ. This CDR3 has 17 amino acids. The CDR3 DNA reads TGCGCCAGCAGCTTGTGGCAAAAAGGCTCTGGGGCCAACGTCCTGACTTTC. Encoded protein: CASSLWQKGSGANVLTF.